This entry lists 8 T cell receptor beta chains sequenced from one sample in a study of T cells after yellow fever vaccination. TCRdb fed the 5' RACE reads into MiXCR, producing one record per CDR3 protein. The sample holds about 430,000 distinct CDR3 sequences; under 20% are singletons and the top ten take roughly a sixth. The sequencing here drew on PBMCs, taken before the yellow fever booster vaccination. The source of these receptors is a man aged 18 to 35 who received the YFV17D yellow fever vaccine.

The CDR3 region is CSARDRGVYEQYV. In DNA, the CDR3 is TGCAGTGCTAGAGATCGTGGGGTTTACGAGCAGTACGTC. This chain connects TRBV20-1 to TRBJ2-7; D is unclear. V was shortened by 0 bases and J by 4 bases, with 10 bases between the two germline ends. The CDR3 is 13 amino acids. Germline CDR1 reads DFQATT; CDR2 reads SNEGSKA (reference sequence).

The J gene is TRBJ1-5, the V gene TRBV7-9; 8 nucleotides agree with TRBD1. This CDR3 has 13 amino acids. The germline CDR1 and CDR2 sequences are SEHNR and FQNEAQ (reference sequence). J gave up 8 bases and V 5 bases, and 5 bases lay outside the gene matches. The CDR3 protein is CASSAQGVKPQHF. DNA of the CDR3: TGTGCCAGCAGCGCACAGGGGGTCAAGCCCCAGCATTTT.

In this sample, this clonotype turned up a few times. The chain links TRBV29-1 to TRBJ2-1; D gene unclear. The CDR3 runs 13 residues. CDR1 SQVTM and CDR2 ANQGSEA come from the germline V gene. V was trimmed by 4 bases and J by 2 bases, leaving 9 bases between them. For the CDR3, the DNA is TGCAGCGTTGTAGGGCTCACCTACAATGAGCAGTTCTTC. It yields the protein CSVVGLTYNEQFF.

This clonotype has more than one count but fewer than ten. The chain carries TRBV4-2 and TRBJ2-7; 8 bases map to TRBD1. V lost 1 base, J lost 2 bases, and 4 bases stayed unmatched. This CDR3 spans 15 amino acids. CDR1 LGHNA and CDR2 YNFKEQ come from the germline V gene. The CDR3 region is CASSQGLDRAYEQYF. As DNA, the CDR3 is TGTGCCAGCAGCCAAGGCTTGGACAGGGCCTACGAGCAGTACTTC.

This clonotype was picked up a small number of times. The chain employs TRBV20-1 and TRBJ2-5; 8 nucleotides agree with TRBD2. The CDR3 loop spans 14 amino acids. V lost 0 bases and J lost 5; bases outside the gene matches: 5. CDR1 and CDR2 (germline): DFQATT, SNEGSKA (reference sequence). CDR3: CSARDRAGGETQYF. Here the CDR3 DNA reads TGCAGTGCTAGAGATCGGGCGGGGGGCGAGACCCAGTACTTC.

The chain is built from TRBV27 and TRBJ2-5; 7 bases are a match to TRBD2. The junction had 13 bases not matched to a gene; V was cut back by 7 bases and J by 5 bases. CDR3 length: 15 residues. Germline-derived CDR1 and CDR2 are MNHEY and SMNVEV (reference sequence). The CDR3 loop reads CASTRTGGGSETQYF. The DNA for the CDR3 is TGTGCCAGCACAAGGACTGGGGGGGGAAGCGAGACCCAGTACTTC.

This clonotype occurred a few times. The rearrangement joins TRBV29-1 to TRBJ2-1; unclear D gene. Trimming pared 6 bases from V and 5 bases from J, leaving 23 bases between. Germline CDR1 SQVTM, CDR2 ANQGSEA. This CDR3 is 16 amino acids long. This CDR3 reads CSVATTHFSRNNEQFF. In DNA, the CDR3 is TGCAGCGTCGCAACCACACACTTCTCCCGAAACAATGAGCAGTTCTTC.

This clonotype turned up a few times. This CDR3 reads CASSPFQGWETQYF. The CDR3 DNA reads TGTGCCAGCAGCCCCTTCCAGGGGTGGGAGACCCAGTACTTC. The J gene is TRBJ2-5, the V gene TRBV11-2; D may be TRBD1 (6 bases). Trimming removed 5 bases from V and 5 bases from J, with 15 bases in between. The CDR3 consists of 14 residues. From germline, CDR1 is SGHAT and CDR2 FQNNGV.